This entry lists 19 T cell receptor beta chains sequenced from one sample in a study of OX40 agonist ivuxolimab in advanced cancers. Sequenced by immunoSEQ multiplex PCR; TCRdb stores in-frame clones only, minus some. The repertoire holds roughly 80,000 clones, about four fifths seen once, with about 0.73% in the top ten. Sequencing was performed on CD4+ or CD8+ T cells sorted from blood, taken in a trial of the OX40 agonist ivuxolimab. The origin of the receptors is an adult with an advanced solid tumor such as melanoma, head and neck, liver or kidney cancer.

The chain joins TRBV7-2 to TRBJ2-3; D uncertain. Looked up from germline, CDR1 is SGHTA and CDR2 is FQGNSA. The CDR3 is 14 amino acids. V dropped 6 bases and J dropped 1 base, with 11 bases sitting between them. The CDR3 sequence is CASRPTRGTDTQYF. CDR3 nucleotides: TGTGCCAGCAGACCGACCCGGGGCACAGATACGCAGTATTTT.

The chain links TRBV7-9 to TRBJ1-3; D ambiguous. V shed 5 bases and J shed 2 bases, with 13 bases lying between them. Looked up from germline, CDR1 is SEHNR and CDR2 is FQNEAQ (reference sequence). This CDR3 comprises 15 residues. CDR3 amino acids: CASSREAGPGNTIYF. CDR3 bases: TGTGCCAGCAGCCGAGAAGCAGGCCCTGGAAACACCATATATTTT.

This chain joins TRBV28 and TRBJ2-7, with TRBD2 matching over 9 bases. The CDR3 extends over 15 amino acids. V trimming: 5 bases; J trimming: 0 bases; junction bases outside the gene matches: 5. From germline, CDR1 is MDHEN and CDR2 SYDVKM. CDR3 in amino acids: CASSNSGGTSYEQYF. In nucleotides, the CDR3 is TGTGCCAGCAGTAACAGCGGGGGGACCTCCTACGAGCAGTACTTC.

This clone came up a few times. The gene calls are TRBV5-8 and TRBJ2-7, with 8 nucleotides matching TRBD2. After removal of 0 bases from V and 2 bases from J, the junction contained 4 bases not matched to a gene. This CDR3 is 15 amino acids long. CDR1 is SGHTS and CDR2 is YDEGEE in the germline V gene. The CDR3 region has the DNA TGTGCCAGCAGCTTGGGGTACGGGAGGGCCTACGAGCAGTACTTC. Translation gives CASSLGYGRAYEQYF.

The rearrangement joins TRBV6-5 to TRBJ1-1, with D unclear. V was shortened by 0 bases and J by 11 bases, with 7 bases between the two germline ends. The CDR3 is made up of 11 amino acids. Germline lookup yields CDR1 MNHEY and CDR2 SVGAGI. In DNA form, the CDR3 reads TGTGCCAGCAGTTACTCGAGTCTGGCTTTCTTT. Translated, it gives CASSYSSLAFF.

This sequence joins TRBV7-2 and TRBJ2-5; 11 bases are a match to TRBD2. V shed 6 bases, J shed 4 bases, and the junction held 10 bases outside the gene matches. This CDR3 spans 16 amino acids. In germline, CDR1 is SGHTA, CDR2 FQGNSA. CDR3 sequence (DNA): TGTGCCAGCAGTTATAGCGGGGGGGCCTTGGGAGAGACCCAGTACTTC. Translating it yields CASSYSGGALGETQYF.

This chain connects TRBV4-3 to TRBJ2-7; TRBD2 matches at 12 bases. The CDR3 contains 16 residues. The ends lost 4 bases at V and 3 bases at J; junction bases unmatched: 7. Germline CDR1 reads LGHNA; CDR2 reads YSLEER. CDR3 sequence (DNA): TGCGCCAGCAGCCGACATTGGACTAGCGGGGTCTACGAGCAGTACTTC. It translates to CASSRHWTSGVYEQYF.

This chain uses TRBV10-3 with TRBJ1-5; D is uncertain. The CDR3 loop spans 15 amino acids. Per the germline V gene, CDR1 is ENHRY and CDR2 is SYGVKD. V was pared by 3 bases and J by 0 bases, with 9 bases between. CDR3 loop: CAISDSGNSNQPQHF. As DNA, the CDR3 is TGTGCCATCAGTGATTCGGGGAATAGCAATCAGCCCCAGCATTTT.

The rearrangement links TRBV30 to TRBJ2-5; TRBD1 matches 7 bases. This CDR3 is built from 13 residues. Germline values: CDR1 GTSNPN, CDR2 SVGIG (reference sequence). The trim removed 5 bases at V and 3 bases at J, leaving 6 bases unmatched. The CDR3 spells CAWGTRGKETQYF. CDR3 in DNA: TGTGCCTGGGGAACCAGGGGGAAAGAGACCCAGTACTTC.

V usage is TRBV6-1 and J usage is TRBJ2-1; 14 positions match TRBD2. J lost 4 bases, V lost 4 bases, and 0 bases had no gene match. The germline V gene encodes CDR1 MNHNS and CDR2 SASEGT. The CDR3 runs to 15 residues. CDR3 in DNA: TGTGCCAGCAGTGGACTAGCGGGAGGGTACAATGAGCAGTTCTTC. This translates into CASSGLAGGYNEQFF.

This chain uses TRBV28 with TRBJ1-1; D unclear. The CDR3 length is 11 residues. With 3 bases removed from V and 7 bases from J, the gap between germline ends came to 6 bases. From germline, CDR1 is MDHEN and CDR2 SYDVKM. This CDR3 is CASSLAREAFF. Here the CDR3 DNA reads TGTGCCAGCAGTTTGGCCCGTGAAGCTTTCTTT.

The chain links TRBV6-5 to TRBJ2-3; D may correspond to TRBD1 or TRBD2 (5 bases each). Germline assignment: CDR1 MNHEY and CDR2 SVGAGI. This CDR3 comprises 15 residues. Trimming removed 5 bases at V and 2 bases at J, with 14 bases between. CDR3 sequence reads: CASSGGRDHTDTQYF. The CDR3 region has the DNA TGTGCCAGCAGTGGTGGACGGGACCACACAGATACGCAGTATTTT.

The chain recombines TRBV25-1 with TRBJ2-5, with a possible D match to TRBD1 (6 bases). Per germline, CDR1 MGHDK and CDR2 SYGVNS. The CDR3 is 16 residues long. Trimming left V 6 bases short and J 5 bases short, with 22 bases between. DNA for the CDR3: TGTGCCAGCAGCCCCCAAATCGGACAGTCCCAGGAGACCCAGTACTTC. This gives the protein CASSPQIGQSQETQYF.

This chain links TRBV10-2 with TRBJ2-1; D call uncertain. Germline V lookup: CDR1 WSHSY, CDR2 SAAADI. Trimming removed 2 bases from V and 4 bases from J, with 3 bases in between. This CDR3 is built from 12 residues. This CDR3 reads CASSEGYNEQFF. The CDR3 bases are TGCGCCAGCAGTGAGGGGTACAATGAGCAGTTCTTC.

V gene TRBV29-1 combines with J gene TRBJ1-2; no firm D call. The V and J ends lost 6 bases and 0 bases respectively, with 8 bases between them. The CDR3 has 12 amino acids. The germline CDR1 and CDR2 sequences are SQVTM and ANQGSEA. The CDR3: CSVDDTNYGYTF. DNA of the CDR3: TGCAGCGTAGACGACACTAACTATGGCTACACCTTC.

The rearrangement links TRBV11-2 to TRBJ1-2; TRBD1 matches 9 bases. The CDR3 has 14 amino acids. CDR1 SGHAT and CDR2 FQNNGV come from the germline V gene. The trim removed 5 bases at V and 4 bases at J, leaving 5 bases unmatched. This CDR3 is CASSPTTGGYGYTF. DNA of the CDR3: TGTGCCAGCAGCCCCACGACAGGGGGCTATGGCTACACCTTC.

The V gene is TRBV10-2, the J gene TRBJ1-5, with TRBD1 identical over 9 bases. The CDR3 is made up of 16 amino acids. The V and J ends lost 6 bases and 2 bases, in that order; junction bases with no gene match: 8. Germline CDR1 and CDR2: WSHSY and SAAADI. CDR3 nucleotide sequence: TGCGCCAGCAGCGGACAGGGGATGACTGGCAATCAGCCCCAGCATTTT. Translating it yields CASSGQGMTGNQPQHF.

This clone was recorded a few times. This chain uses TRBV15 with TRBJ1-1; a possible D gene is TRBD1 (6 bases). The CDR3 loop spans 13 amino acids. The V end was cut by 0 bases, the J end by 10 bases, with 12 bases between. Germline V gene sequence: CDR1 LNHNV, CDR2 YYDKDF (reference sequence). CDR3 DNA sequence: TGTGCCACCAGCAGAGACAGGGGAGGGGGAGCTTTCTTT. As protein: CATSRDRGGGAFF.

In DNA, the CDR3 is TGCGCCAGCAGCTCGGCAGGGGAATCCACAGATACGCAGTATTTT. Protein sequence: CASSSAGESTDTQYF. The chain uses TRBV5-1 and TRBJ2-3; perhaps TRBD1 as D (6 bases). This CDR3 has 15 residues. With 3 bases removed from V and 2 bases from J, the gap between germline ends came to 13 bases. Germline values: CDR1 SGHRS, CDR2 YFSETQ.